This T cell receptor beta chain was found in a study of somatic mutations in cytotoxic T cells in rheumatoid arthritis. Study results and caveats: Patients with rheumatoid arthritis did not differ significantly from age-matched healthy controls in CD8+ T-cell clonality. Unlike healthy controls, rheumatoid arthritis patients had CD8+ clonality that increased with age.

Clones were read by immunoSEQ multiplex PCR, and TCRdb kept only the in-frame ones, dropping some. In the table there are some 26,000 clones, 82% of which are singletons. CDR1 MNHNS and CDR2 SASEGT come from the germline V gene. The CDR3 covers 8 residues. In regard to this clone: What it binds is unknown. The junction and the germline gene differ at one end; a read error may be behind it.

The rearrangement joins TRBV6-1 to TRBJ1-3, with D unclear. The TCR sequence derives from a man in his forties or fifties in good health. The sequenced sample consisted of CD8+ T cells sorted from blood. The CDR3: CASGPGNF. CDR3 bases: TGTGCCAGCGGGCCGGGAAATTTT.